Listed below are T cell receptor beta chains from one sample, sequenced in a study of human thymus T cells. Libraries were prepared by immunoSEQ multiplex PCR; TCRdb keeps only in-frame clonotypes and omits some of them. Of roughly 130,000 clones detected, around 96% appear once; the ten largest clones hold 0.02% to 0.03%. The source material was thymus tissue. The origin of the receptors is a boy less than two years old with a congenital heart defect but otherwise immunologically healthy. CDR3s include the opening cysteine and the closing phenylalanine or tryptophan. The order of the fields is J gene, D gene, V gene, clone size, CDR3 DNA, CDR3 protein. A D gene is named only where the DNA matches it firmly. Clone size is not always given. Where it is, it says once, few, many or a class for expanded clones.

J gene: TRBJ2-1
D gene: NA
V gene: TRBV27
clone size: NA
CDR3 DNA: TGTGCCAGCAGTTTCCGAGCCGGGACTCCATCATACAATGAGCAGTTCTTC
CDR3 protein: CASSFRAGTPSYNEQFF

J gene: TRBJ2-7
D gene: NA
V gene: TRBV14
clone size: NA
CDR3 DNA: TGTGCCAGCAGCCAGATTCTCGATAGCTTCTACGAGCAGTACTTC
CDR3 protein: CASSQILDSFYEQYF

J gene: TRBJ2-1
D gene: NA
V gene: TRBV6-5
clone size: NA
CDR3 DNA: TGTGCCAGCAGCTCCGACTCCCCGACGAATGAGCAGTTCTTC
CDR3 protein: CASSSDSPTNEQFF

J gene: TRBJ2-1
D gene: TRBD2
V gene: TRBV14
clone size: NA
CDR3 DNA: TGTGCCAGCAGCCAAGACAGCGGGGGGGCCAATGAGCAGTTCTTC
CDR3 protein: CASSQDSGGANEQFF

J gene: TRBJ2-4
D gene: TRBD2
V gene: TRBV12-5
clone size: NA
CDR3 DNA: TGTGCTAGTGGTTTGGTACGTGGGGAGGGAGGAGCGGCCAAAAACATTCAGTACTTC
CDR3 protein: CASGLVRGEGGAAKNIQYF

J gene: TRBJ2-7
D gene: NA
V gene: TRBV5-4
clone size: once
CDR3 DNA: TGTGCCAGCAGCTTGGATACCTACGAGCAGTACTTC
CDR3 protein: CASSLDTYEQYF

J gene: TRBJ2-7
D gene: NA
V gene: TRBV6-5
clone size: NA
CDR3 DNA: TGTGCCAGCAGTGACAACCACTACCCCTACGAGCAGTACTTC
CDR3 protein: CASSDNHYPYEQYF

J gene: TRBJ1-2
D gene: TRBD1
V gene: TRBV5-1
clone size: NA
CDR3 DNA: TGCGCCAGCAGTTTTCCGGGACAGGGGAAGAAACCTCGCTACACCTTC
CDR3 protein: CASSFPGQGKKPRYTF

J gene: TRBJ1-5
D gene: NA
V gene: TRBV7-2
clone size: NA
CDR3 DNA: TGTGCCAGCAGCTTAGTTTATGTTTACAATCAGCCCCAGCATTTT
CDR3 protein: CASSLVYVYNQPQHF

J gene: TRBJ2-7
D gene: NA
V gene: TRBV7-2
clone size: NA
CDR3 DNA: TGTGCCAGCAGCTTACGAGCGTCCCCCAACGAGCAGTACTTC
CDR3 protein: CASSLRASPNEQYF

J gene: TRBJ1-2
D gene: NA
V gene: TRBV6-5
clone size: NA
CDR3 DNA: TGTGCCAGCAGTTACTCTGAGGGGGGAATCTATGGCTACACCTTC
CDR3 protein: CASSYSEGGIYGYTF

J gene: TRBJ2-5
D gene: TRBD1
V gene: TRBV6-6
clone size: once
CDR3 DNA: TGTGCCAGCAGTTACACGGGACAGGGGGCGCAGACCCAGTACTTC
CDR3 protein: CASSYTGQGAQTQYF

J gene: TRBJ1-6
D gene: TRBD1
V gene: TRBV2
clone size: once
CDR3 DNA: TGTGCCAGCAGGGGGCAGGGGGCCCATTATAATTCACCCCTCCACTTT
CDR3 protein: CASRGQGAHYNSPLHF

J gene: TRBJ1-1
D gene: NA
V gene: TRBV6-5
clone size: NA
CDR3 DNA: TGTGCCAGCAGTTTGAAGGGGTATCAGGGTACTGAAGCTTTCTTT
CDR3 protein: CASSLKGYQGTEAFF

J gene: TRBJ2-7
D gene: NA
V gene: TRBV10-3
clone size: once
CDR3 DNA: TGTGCCATCAGTGAGCCCGGTCGAAGCTCCTACGAGCAGTACTTC
CDR3 protein: CAISEPGRSSYEQYF

J gene: TRBJ2-3
D gene: TRBD1
V gene: TRBV9
clone size: once
CDR3 DNA: TGTGCCAGCAGCACTCCACAGGGGAACACAGATACGCAGTATTTT
CDR3 protein: CASSTPQGNTDTQYF

J gene: TRBJ2-7
D gene: NA
V gene: TRBV21-1
clone size: NA
CDR3 DNA: TGTGCCAGCAGCCCGCCACCGGGACACAAGGCCTACGAGCAGTACTTC
CDR3 protein: CASSPPPGHKAYEQYF

J gene: TRBJ1-4
D gene: NA
V gene: TRBV6-1
clone size: NA
CDR3 DNA: TGTGCCAGCAGTGAAGCCCCGGCCGCCAGGGACTCAAGTGAAAAACTGTTTTTT
CDR3 protein: CASSEAPAARDSSEKLFF

J gene: TRBJ2-3
D gene: NA
V gene: TRBV4-3
clone size: NA
CDR3 DNA: TGCGCCAGCAGCCAAGACAATCGCCATACGCAGTATTTT
CDR3 protein: CASSQDNRHTQYF

J gene: TRBJ2-2
D gene: NA
V gene: TRBV6-1
clone size: once
CDR3 DNA: TGTGCCAGCAGTGAAAGAGTCCACCCCTTAAACACCGGGGAGCTGTTTTTT
CDR3 protein: CASSERVHPLNTGELFF

J gene: TRBJ2-1
D gene: TRBD1
V gene: TRBV6-1
clone size: NA
CDR3 DNA: TGTGCCTCCTCAGACAGGGCATACAATGAGCAGTTCTTC
CDR3 protein: CASSDRAYNEQFF

J gene: TRBJ1-1
D gene: NA
V gene: TRBV4-3
clone size: NA
CDR3 DNA: TGCGCCAGCAGCCAAGGAATAGGGAAGGGGGTTAGTTTCTTT
CDR3 protein: CASSQGIGKGVSFF

J gene: TRBJ2-5
D gene: NA
V gene: TRBV27
clone size: NA
CDR3 DNA: TGTGCCAGCAGTCTGAGCGTGGGAGAGACCCAGTACTTC
CDR3 protein: CASSLSVGETQYF